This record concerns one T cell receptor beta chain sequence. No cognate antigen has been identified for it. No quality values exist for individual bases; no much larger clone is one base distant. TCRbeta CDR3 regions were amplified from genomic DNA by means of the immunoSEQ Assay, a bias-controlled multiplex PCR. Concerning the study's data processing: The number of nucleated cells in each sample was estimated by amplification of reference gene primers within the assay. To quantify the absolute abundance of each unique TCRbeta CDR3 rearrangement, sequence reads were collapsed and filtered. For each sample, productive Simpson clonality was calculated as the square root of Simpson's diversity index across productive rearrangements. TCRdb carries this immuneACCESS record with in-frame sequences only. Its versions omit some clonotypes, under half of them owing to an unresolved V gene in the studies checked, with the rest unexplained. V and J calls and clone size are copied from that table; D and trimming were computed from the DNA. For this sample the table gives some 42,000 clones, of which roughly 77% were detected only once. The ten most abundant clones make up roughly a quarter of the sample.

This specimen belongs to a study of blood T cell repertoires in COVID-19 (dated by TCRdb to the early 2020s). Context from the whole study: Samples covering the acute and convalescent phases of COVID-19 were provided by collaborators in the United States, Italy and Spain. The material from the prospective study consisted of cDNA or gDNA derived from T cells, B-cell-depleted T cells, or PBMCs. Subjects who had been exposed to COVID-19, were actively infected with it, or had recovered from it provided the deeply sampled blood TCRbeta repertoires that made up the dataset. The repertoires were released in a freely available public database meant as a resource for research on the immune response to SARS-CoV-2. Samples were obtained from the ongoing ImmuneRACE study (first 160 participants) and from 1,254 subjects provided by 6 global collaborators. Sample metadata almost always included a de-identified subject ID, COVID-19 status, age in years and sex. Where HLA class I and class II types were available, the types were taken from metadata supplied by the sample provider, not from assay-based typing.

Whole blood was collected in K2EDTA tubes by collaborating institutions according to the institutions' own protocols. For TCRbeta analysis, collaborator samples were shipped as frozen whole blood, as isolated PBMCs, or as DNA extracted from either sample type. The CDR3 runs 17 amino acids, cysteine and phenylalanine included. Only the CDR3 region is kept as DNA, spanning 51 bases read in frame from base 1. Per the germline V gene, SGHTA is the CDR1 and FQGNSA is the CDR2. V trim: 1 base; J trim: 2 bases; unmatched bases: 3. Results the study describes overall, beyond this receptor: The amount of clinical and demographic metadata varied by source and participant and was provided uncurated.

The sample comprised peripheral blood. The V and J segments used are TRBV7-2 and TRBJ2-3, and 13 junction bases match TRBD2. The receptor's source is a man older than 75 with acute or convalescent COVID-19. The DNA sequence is TGTGCCAGCAGCTTAGAACTAGCGGGGGGGCTCACAGATACGCAGTATTTT. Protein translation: CASSLELAGGLTDTQYF.